These 7 T cell receptor beta chains originate from one sample sequenced in a study of cytomegalovirus exposure and HLA in healthy donors. In the PCR, 60 Vbeta and 13 Jbeta primers were used. Produced via immunoSEQ multiplex PCR; TCRdb's table is partial and in-frame only. Among under 200,000 clones, around 75% were seen once, and the ten largest hold around 2.4%. Material: PBMCs. The origin of the receptors is a female donor in good health and CMV-seronegative.

The J gene is TRBJ1-5, the V gene TRBV7-9, with 9 bases aligning to TRBD1. The J segment lost 6 bases and the V segment lost 5 bases, leaving 17 bases of the junction unmatched. Germline assignment: CDR1 SEHNR and CDR2 FQNEAQ (reference sequence). The CDR3 contains 18 residues. The CDR3 DNA sequence: TGTGCCAGCAGCCCGGCGGAAAAATCGGGACAGGGACTTCAGCCCCAGCATTTT. This codes for CASSPAEKSGQGLQPQHF.

The chain links TRBV7-2 to TRBJ2-7, with a weak D call TRBD1 (6 bases). Trimming stripped 5 bases from V and 4 bases from J, with 18 bases between. The CDR3 sequence is 15 residues long. The V gene's germline CDR1 is SGHTA and CDR2 FQGNSA. The CDR3 sequence: CASSGGQLGPYEQYF. The CDR3 DNA follows: TGTGCCAGCAGCGGCGGACAGTTGGGACCTTACGAGCAGTACTTC.

This clone has only one observation. CDR3 nucleotide sequence: TGTGCCAGCAGCCCATCCGGGACAGGGGCTGTGAACACTGAAGCTTTCTTT. This gives the protein CASSPSGTGAVNTEAFF. This rearrangement joins TRBV9 to TRBJ1-1; 10 bases agree with TRBD1. The CDR3 has 17 amino acids. Germline lookup yields CDR1 SGDLS and CDR2 YYNGEE. V lost 4 bases to trimming and J lost 0 bases; unmatched junction nucleotides: 9.

This clone occurred once. This chain connects TRBV10-3 to TRBJ1-1; D gene ambiguous. The CDR3 has 13 residues. Germline loops: CDR1 ENHRY, CDR2 SYGVKD. V was shortened by 5 bases and J by 6 bases, with 13 bases between the two germline ends. The DNA of the CDR3 is TGTGCCATCAGTCCCGGGATGGCAGCTGAAGCTTTCTTT. It codes for CAISPGMAAEAFF.

This clone was found a few times. The chain combines TRBV5-1 with TRBJ2-7, with 16 bases aligning to TRBD2. The trim removed 3 bases at V and 8 bases at J, leaving 11 bases unmatched. The CDR3 totals 17 residues. Germline V gene lookup returns CDR1 SGHRS and CDR2 YFSETQ. The CDR3: CASSSGLAGGPPFQQYF. The CDR3 nucleotides are TGCGCCAGCAGCTCGGGACTAGCGGGAGGGCCTCCCTTCCAGCAGTACTTC. Complete variable domain (other parts from reference TRBV5-1 and TRBJ2-7): KAGVTQTPRYLIKTRGQQVTLSCSPISGHRSVSWYQQTPGQGLQFLFEYFSETQRNKGNFPGRFSGRQFSNSRSEMNVSTLELGDSALYLCASSSGLAGGPPFQQYFGPGTRLTVT.

This clone was picked up a small number of times. DNA of the CDR3: TGCGCCAGCAGAAGCGACGGACAACCGAACACTGAAGCTTTCTTT. Its protein product is CASRSDGQPNTEAFF. V gene TRBV5-1 combines with J gene TRBJ1-1; possibly TRBD1 for D (5 bases). Germline V lookup: CDR1 SGHRS, CDR2 YFSETQ. Trimming shortened V by 5 bases and J by 1 base, and 15 bases separated the two germline ends. This CDR3 has 15 amino acids.

V is TRBV7-9 and J is TRBJ2-1; 14 nucleotides line up with TRBD2. CDR1 is SEHNR, CDR2 FQNEAQ, per germline (reference sequence). This CDR3 contains 18 residues. Trimming removed 4 bases from V and 5 bases from J; junction bases left unmatched: 10. The CDR3 protein is CASSSTSGGALGNNEQFF. CDR3 in DNA: TGTGCCAGCAGCTCGACTAGCGGGGGGGCTCTGGGGAACAATGAGCAGTTCTTC.